What follows describes a single T cell receptor beta chain. Its antigen is as yet unknown. These data originate in a study of T cell repertoires in cytomegalovirus infection. Study background: As its CMV epitopes, the study selected recently identified HLA-C-restricted and well-studied HLA-B-restricted targets.

TCRdb independently ran MiXCR on the reads; one entry per CDR3 protein. The data show 28,000 or so distinct CDR3 sequences, about 20% seen once. CDR3 size: 11 residues. Germline CDR1 reads SEHNR; CDR2 reads FQNEAQ (reference sequence). V lost 4 bases, J lost 7 bases, and 2 bases lay in between. Overall study findings and caveats: There were carriers of CMV plus the relevant HLA, and cumulative public TCR beta family frequency identified them.

The TCR originated in a human donor in good health (CMV status not recorded). Some clones in this sample may be carry-over from other donors' samples. Material: CD8+ T cells from cultured PBMCs, obtained from culture after CMV antigen stimulation. This rearrangement joins TRBV7-9 to TRBJ1-6; D unresolved. For the CDR3, the DNA is TGTGCCAGCAGCTCCAATTCACCCCTCCACTTT. This sequence encodes CASSSNSPLHF.